Sequencing of this T cell receptor beta chain was carried out in a study of T cells in Graves' hyperthyroidism and ophthalmopathy (dated by TCRdb to between 2018 and 2021). With regard to the full study: Peripheral blood was sampled at the time of initial diagnosis, prior to any treatment. To identify distinguishing TCR V-J signatures, a discovery cohort of some 99 patients was used, comprising 40 to 45 with Graves' ophthalmopathy and approximately 57 with stable Graves' hyperthyroidism. An independent validation cohort of under 20 hyperthyroidism patients and 17 patients who later progressed to ophthalmopathy tested prospective prediction of ophthalmopathy. For training and testing, the 100 or so patients in the discovery cohort were randomly divided in a 7:3 ratio. In over five Graves' hyperthyroidism patients, the study also compared T-cell repertoires from thyroid tissue with T-cell repertoires from blood. Once sampling was done, hyperthyroidism patients were given methimazole at a starting dose of 30 mg daily, whereas ophthalmopathy patients were given high-dose intravenous methylprednisolone. TCR Vbeta CDR3 sequencing of 120 to 150 peripheral blood samples (43 ophthalmopathy, under 80 hyperthyroidism and around 17 progressor patients) is reported in the paper. Beyond this particular receptor, the publication reports: Most expanded thyroid clonotypes (frequency above 0.001) were also detected in blood, a finding suggesting that blood repertoires may reflect thyroid immune responses. Sample size was not statistically predetermined, and investigators were not blinded to group allocation. Ophthalmopathy was separated from stable hyperthyroidism by a 13 V-J signature model, with just over 85% sensitivity and roughly 84% specificity obtained in cross-validation and 80%/75% obtained in testing. In validation, the model predicted progression to ophthalmopathy with approximately 69% sensitivity and 72.22% specificity, a median of around 6.6 months before onset.

The cysteine opens and the phenylalanine closes a CDR3 of 14 amino acids. The DNA shown is the 42-base CDR3, in frame from base 1. CDR1 and CDR2 are read off the germline V gene (reference sequence) as GTSNPN and SVGIG. V is pruned by 5 bases and J by 4 bases, leaving 8 bases of the junction without a gene match. This clonotype was seen repeatedly, ten times or more. Its antigen is still unknown. No base quality information exists; no much larger clone differs at one position. The TCR beta CDR3 regions were amplified from the RNA transcripts. The TCR CDR3 was subjected to a first round of RT-PCR using the HTBI primer set and the Qiagen OneStep RT-PCR kit. Libraries were constructed in a second round of multiplex PCR, after which size selection and purification were performed. Paired-end sequencing of the libraries was performed with 100 bp reads on an Illumina HiSeq2000. On the authors' methods: SOAPnuke was used to process the raw data, removing reads that contained adapters or uncalled bases, had a mean Phred below 15, or lacked an exact match to the constant primer or identifier. COPE v1.2.5 was used to merge high-quality paired reads, and clonotypes were defined as unique nucleotide sequences. Clonotypes were aligned to IMGT TRBV, TRBD and TRBJ reference segments using MiTCR v1.1. Analysis was restricted to V-J combinations with a frequency above 0.0001, which covered 99% to 99.2% of repertoires. The TCS score was defined as F50 (clonal expansion) divided by E x V (chaos), with BLOSUM62-based TCRdist calculated between CDR3 peptides within each V-J. Welch's t-statistics and random forest reduced around 520 V-J features to 13, which were used in a naive Bayes classifier (R e1071). In TCRdb, the public reads were trimmed at Q25 with fastp and aligned with MiXCR, with productive beta chains retained. Rows are unified per CDR3 protein, each entry keeping the most common DNA and genes. TCRdb, not the original authors, processed these V and J calls. Here the sample has under 550,000 distinct CDR3 sequences; approximately 14% occur a single time. About 5% of the sample rests with the top ten.

A patient counted as having stable Graves' hyperthyroidism if no progression to ophthalmopathy occurred over 18 months of follow-up. Hyperthyroidism patients were newly diagnosed, had a disease duration of under 2 months, and were aged 18 to 65 years. The study excluded patients with uncontrolled infections, other autoimmune diseases, pregnancy or lactation. Diagnoses were established on the basis of clinical symptoms, serum thyroxine and TRAb, thyroid ultrasound, and orbital computed tomography. Ficoll-Paque density gradient centrifugation was used to isolate PBMCs from approximately 10 ml of fresh peripheral blood. Trizol reagent was used to extract total RNA, and RNA quality was then checked on an Agilent 2100 Bioanalyzer.

The sample comprised blood. The TCR sequence derives from a woman under 30 with Graves' hyperthyroidism. The rearranged segments are TRBV30 and TRBJ2-1, with 7 central nucleotides matching TRBD2. The DNA reads TGTGCCTGGGGTGGCGGGAGTGGTTACAATGAGCAGTTCTTC. This gives the protein CAWGGGSGYNEQFF. Where the CDR3 stops, the reference TRBV30 and TRBJ2-1 genes take over; the full variable domain is SQTIHQWPATLVQPVGSPLSLECTVEGTSNPNLYWYRQAAGRGLQLLFYSVGIGQISSEVPQNLSASRPQDRQFILSSKKLLLSDSGFYLCAWGGGSGYNEQFFGPGTRLTVL.